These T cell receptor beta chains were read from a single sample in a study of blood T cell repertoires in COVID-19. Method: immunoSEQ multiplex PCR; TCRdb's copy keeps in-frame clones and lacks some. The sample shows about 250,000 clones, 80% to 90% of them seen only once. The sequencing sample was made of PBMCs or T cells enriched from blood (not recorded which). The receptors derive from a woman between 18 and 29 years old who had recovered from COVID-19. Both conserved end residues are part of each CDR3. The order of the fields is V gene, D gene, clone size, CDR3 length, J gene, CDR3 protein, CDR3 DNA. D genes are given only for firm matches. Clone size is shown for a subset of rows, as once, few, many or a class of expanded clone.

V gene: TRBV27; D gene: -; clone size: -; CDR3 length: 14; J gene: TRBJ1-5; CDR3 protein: CASSLRGSNQPQHF; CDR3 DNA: TGTGCCAGCAGTTTACGAGGGAGCAATCAGCCCCAGCATTTT
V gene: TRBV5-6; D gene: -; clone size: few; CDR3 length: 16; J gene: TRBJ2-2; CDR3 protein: CASSFVTAGNTGELFF; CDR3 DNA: TGTGCCAGCAGCTTTGTCACTGCAGGGAACACCGGGGAGCTGTTTTTT
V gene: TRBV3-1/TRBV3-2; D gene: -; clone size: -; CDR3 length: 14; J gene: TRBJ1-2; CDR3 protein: CASSQDLTNYGYTF; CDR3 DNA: TGTGCCAGCAGCCAAGATCTAACCAACTATGGCTACACCTTC
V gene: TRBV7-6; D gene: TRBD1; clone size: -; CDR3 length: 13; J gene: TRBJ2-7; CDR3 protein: CASSLQGAAQQYF; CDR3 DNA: TGTGCCAGCAGCTTACAGGGGGCAGCCCAGCAGTACTTC
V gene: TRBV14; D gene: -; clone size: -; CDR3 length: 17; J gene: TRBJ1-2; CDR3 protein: CASSQELQGLGNRGYTF; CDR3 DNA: TGTGCCAGCAGCCAAGAATTACAGGGTCTAGGGAATCGTGGCTACACCTTC
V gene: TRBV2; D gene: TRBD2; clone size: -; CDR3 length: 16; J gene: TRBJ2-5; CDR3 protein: CASSPRASGGAETQYF; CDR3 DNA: TGTGCCAGCAGTCCACGGGCTAGCGGGGGGGCAGAGACCCAGTACTTC
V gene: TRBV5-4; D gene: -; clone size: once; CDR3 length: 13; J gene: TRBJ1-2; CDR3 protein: CASSLGTAYGYTF; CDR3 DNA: TGTGCCAGCAGCTTGGGGACAGCCTATGGCTACACCTTC
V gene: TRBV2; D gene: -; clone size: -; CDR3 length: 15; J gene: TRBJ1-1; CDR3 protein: CASKDVEALYGEAFF; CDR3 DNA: TGTGCCAGCAAGGACGTGGAGGCCTTATATGGTGAAGCTTTCTTT
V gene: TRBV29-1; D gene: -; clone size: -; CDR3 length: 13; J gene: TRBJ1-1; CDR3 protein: CSVATQGNTEAFF; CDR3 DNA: TGCAGCGTTGCGACTCAGGGGAACACTGAAGCTTTCTTT
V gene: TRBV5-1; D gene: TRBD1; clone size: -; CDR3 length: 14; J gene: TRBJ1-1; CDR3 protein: CASSLVQGTTEAFF; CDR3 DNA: TGCGCCAGCAGCTTGGTACAGGGGACCACTGAAGCTTTCTTT
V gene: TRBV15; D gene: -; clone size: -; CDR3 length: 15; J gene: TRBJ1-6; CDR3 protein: CATSRDGGIASPLHF; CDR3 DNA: TGTGCCACCAGCAGAGATGGAGGGATCGCTTCACCCCTCCACTTT
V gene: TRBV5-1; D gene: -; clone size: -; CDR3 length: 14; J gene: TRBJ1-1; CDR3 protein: CASSSLRGNTEAFF; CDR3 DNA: TGCGCCAGCAGCTCCCTCAGGGGGAACACTGAAGCTTTCTTT
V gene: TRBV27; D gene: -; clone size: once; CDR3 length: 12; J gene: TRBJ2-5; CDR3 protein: CASSLRGETQYF; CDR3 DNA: TGTGCCAGCAGTTTAAGGGGAGAGACCCAGTACTTC
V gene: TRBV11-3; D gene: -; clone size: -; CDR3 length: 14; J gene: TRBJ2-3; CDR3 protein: CASSRGAVTDTQYF; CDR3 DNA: TGTGCCAGCAGCCGGGGAGCGGTAACAGATACGCAGTATTTT
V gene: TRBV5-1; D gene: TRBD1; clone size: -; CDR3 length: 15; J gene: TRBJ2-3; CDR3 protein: CASSLAERQGATQYF; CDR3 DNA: TGCGCCAGCAGCTTGGCCGAGAGACAGGGGGCTACGCAGTATTTT
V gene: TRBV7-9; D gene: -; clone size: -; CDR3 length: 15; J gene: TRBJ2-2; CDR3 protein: CASSLVDSSTGELFF; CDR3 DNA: TGTGCCAGCAGCTTAGTAGACAGCTCCACCGGGGAGCTGTTTTTT
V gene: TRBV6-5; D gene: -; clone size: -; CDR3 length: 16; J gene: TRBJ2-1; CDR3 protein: CASSYSRYPAENEQFF; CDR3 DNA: TGTGCCAGCAGTTACTCGAGGTACCCGGCCGAAAATGAGCAGTTCTTC
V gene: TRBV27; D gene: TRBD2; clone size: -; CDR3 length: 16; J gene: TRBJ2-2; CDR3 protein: CASSLAGGQSTGELFF; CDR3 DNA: TGTGCCAGCAGTTTAGCGGGGGGCCAATCGACCGGGGAGCTGTTTTTT
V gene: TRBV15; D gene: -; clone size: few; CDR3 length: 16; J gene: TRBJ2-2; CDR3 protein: CATSRDGYQEGGELFF; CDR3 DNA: TGTGCCACCAGCAGAGATGGGTACCAGGAGGGCGGGGAGCTGTTTTTT
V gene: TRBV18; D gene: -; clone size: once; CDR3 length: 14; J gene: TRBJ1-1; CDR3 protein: CASSPTGGDTEAFF; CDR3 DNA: TGTGCCAGCTCACCAACCGGCGGGGACACTGAAGCTTTCTTT
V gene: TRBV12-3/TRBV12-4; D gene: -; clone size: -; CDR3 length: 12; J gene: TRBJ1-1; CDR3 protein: CASSFGRTEAFF; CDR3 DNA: TGTGCCAGCAGTTTTGGTCGGACTGAAGCTTTCTTT
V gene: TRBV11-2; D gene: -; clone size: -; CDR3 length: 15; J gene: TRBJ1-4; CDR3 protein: CASSDGQNLAEKLFF; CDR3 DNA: TGTGCCAGCAGCGACGGACAGAACCTTGCTGAAAAACTGTTTTTT
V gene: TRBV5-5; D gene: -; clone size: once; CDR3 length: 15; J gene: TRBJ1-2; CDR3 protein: CASSLTPGDYYGYTF; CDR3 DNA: TGTGCCAGCAGCTTGACCCCCGGGGACTACTATGGCTACACCTTC
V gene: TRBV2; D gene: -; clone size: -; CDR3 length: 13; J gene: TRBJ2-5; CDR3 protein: CASSWQGSETQYF; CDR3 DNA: TGTGCCAGCAGTTGGCAGGGTTCAGAGACCCAGTACTTC
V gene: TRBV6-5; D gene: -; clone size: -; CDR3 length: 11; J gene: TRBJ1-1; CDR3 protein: CATKWNTEAFF; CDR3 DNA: TGTGCCACCAAATGGAACACTGAAGCTTTCTTT
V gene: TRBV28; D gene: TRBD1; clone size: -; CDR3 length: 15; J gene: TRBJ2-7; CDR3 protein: CASRLIGTGAYEQYF; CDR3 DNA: TGTGCCAGCAGGTTGATCGGGACAGGAGCCTACGAGCAGTACTTC
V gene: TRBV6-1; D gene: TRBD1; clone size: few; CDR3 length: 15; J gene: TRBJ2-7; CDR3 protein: CASSEDRGSSYEQYF; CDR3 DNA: TGTGCCAGCAGTGAAGACAGGGGAAGCTCCTACGAGCAGTACTTC
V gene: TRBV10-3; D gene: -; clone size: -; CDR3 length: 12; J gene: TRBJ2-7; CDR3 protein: CATGNGLYEQYF; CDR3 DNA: TGTGCCACCGGGAATGGCCTGTACGAGCAGTACTTC
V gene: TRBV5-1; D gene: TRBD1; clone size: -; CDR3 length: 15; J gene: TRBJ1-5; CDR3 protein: CASSLAGQGGQPQHF; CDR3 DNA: TGCGCCAGCAGCTTGGCCGGACAGGGCGGGCAGCCCCAGCATTTT
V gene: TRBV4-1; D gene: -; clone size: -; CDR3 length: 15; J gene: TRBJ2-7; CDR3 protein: CASSPQTAGQGEQYF; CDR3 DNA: TGCGCCAGCAGCCCGCAGACTGCAGGCCAGGGCGAGCAGTACTTC
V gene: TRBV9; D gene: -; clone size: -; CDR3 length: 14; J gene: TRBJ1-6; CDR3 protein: CASSVDTDNSPLHF; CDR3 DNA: TGTGCCAGCAGCGTAGATACAGATAATTCACCCCTCCACTTT
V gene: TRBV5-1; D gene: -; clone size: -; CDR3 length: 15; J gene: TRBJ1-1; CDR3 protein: CASSLAGGRGTEAFF; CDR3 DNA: TGCGCCAGCAGCTTGGCGGGGGGAAGAGGCACTGAAGCTTTCTTT
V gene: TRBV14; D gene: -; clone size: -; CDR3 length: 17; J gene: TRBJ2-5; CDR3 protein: CASSQGGRGGPRETQYF; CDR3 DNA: TGTGCCAGCAGCCAAGGAGGGAGGGGGGGGCCGAGAGAGACCCAGTACTTC
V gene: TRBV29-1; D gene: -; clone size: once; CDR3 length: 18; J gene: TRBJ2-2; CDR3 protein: CSVEESGRGGVNTGELFF; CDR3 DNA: TGCAGCGTAGAAGAAAGCGGCAGAGGGGGGGTGAACACCGGGGAGCTGTTTTTT
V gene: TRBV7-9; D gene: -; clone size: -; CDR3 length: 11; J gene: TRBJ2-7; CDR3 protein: CASSLQAEQYF; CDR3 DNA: TGTGCCAGCAGCTTACAGGCCGAGCAGTACTTC
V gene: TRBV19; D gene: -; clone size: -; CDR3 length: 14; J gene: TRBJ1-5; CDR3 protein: CATPALYSNQPQHF; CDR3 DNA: TGTGCCACCCCAGCGCTCTATAGCAATCAGCCCCAGCATTTT
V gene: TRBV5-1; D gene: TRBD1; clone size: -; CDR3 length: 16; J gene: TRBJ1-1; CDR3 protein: CASSLGSGQENTEAFF; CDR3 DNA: TGCGCCAGCAGCTTGGGTTCGGGACAGGAGAACACTGAAGCTTTCTTT
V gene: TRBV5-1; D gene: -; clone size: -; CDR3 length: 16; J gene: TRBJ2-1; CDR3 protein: CASTPRMGASYNEQFF; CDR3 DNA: TGCGCCAGCACGCCTAGGATGGGGGCCTCGTACAATGAGCAGTTCTTC
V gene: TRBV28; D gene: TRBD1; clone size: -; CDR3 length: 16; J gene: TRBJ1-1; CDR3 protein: CASSSGYRGLNTEAFF; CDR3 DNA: TGTGCCAGCAGTTCCGGTTATAGGGGGCTGAACACTGAAGCTTTCTTT
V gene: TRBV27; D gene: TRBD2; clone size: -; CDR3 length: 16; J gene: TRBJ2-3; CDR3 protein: CASKGLAARGTDTQYF; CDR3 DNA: TGTGCCAGCAAGGGACTAGCGGCCAGGGGAACAGATACGCAGTATTTT
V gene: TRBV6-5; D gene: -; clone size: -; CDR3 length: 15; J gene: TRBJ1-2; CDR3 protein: CASSYYATGSYGYTF; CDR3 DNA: TGTGCCAGCAGTTACTACGCGACGGGAAGCTATGGCTACACCTTC
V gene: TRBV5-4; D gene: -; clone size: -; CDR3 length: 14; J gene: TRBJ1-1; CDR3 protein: CASSLGQINTEAFF; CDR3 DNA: TGTGCCAGCAGCTTGGGGCAGATAAACACTGAAGCTTTCTTT
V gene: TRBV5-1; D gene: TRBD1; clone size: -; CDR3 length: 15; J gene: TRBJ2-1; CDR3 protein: CASSRDRSSYNEQFF; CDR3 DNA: TGCGCCAGCAGCCGGGACAGGAGCTCCTACAATGAGCAGTTCTTC
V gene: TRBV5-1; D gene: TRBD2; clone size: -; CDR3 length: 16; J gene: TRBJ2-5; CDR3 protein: CASSFGSGGAGETQYF; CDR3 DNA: TGCGCCAGCAGCTTTGGTAGCGGGGGGGCCGGAGAGACCCAGTACTTC
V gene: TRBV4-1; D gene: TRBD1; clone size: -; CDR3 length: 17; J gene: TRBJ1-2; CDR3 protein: CASSQSPRGQANYGYTF; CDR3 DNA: TGCGCCAGCAGCCAATCTCCTAGGGGGCAAGCTAACTATGGCTACACCTTC
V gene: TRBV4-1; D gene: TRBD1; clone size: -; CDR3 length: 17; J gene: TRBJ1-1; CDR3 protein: CASSQVVPGQRNTEAFF; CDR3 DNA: TGCGCCAGCAGCCAAGTGGTGCCGGGACAGCGGAACACTGAAGCTTTCTTT
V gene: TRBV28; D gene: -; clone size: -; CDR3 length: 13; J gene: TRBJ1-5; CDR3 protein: CASSLTGNQPQHF; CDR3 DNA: TGTGCCAGCAGTTTAACAGGGAATCAGCCCCAGCATTTT
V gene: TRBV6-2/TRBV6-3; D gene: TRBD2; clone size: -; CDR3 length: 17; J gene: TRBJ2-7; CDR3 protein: CASSYSFGLADTYEQYF; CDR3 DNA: TGTGCCAGCAGTTACTCATTTGGACTAGCCGATACCTACGAGCAGTACTTC
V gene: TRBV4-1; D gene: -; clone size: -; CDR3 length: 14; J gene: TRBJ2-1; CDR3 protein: CASSQLTPYNEQFF; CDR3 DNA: TGCGCCAGCAGCCAACTTACTCCGTACAATGAGCAGTTCTTC
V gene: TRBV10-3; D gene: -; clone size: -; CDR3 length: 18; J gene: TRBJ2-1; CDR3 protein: CAISDRGGSVVEGNEQFF; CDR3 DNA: TGTGCCATCAGTGATCGTGGCGGATCTGTCGTAGAAGGCAATGAGCAGTTCTTC
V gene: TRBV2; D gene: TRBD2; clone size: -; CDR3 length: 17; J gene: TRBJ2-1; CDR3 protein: CASSERTSGGVHNEQFF; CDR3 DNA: TGTGCCAGCAGTGAAAGGACTAGCGGGGGGGTCCACAATGAGCAGTTCTTC
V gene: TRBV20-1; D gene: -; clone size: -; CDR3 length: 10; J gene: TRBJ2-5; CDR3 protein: CSLFGETQYF; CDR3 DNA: TGCAGCCTCTTCGGGGAGACCCAGTACTTC
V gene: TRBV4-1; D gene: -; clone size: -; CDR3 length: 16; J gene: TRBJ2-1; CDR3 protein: CASSSQTRQINNEQFF; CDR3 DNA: TGCGCCAGCAGCTCCCAGACGCGACAGATAAACAATGAGCAGTTCTTC
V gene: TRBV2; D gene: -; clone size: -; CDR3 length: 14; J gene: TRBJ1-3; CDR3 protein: CASGVSRGGNTIYF; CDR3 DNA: TGTGCCAGCGGGGTCTCCCGCGGGGGAAACACCATATATTTT
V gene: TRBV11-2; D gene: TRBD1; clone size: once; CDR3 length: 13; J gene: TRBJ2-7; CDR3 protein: CASSPGQDYEQYF; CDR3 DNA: TGTGCCAGCAGCCCCGGACAGGACTACGAGCAGTACTTC
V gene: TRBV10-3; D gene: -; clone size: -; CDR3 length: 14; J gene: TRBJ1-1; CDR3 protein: CAIRGQGKDTEAFF; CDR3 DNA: TGTGCCATCAGGGGTCAGGGTAAGGACACTGAAGCTTTCTTT
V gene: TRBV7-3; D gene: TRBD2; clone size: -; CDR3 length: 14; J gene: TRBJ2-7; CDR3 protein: CASSLGGVTYEQYF; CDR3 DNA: TGTGCCAGCAGCTTAGGGGGGGTGACCTACGAGCAGTACTTC
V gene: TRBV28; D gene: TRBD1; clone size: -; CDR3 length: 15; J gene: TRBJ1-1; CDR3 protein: CASSPQGAVNTEAFF; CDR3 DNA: TGTGCCAGCAGTCCCCAGGGGGCAGTGAACACTGAAGCTTTCTTT
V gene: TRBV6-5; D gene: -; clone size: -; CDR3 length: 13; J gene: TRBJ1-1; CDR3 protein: CASRPRGNTEAFF; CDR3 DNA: TGTGCCAGCAGACCAAGGGGGAACACTGAAGCTTTCTTT
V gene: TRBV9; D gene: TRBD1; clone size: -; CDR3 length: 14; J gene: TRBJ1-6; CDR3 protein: CASSVRDRGSPLHF; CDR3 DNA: TGTGCCAGCAGCGTCAGGGACAGGGGTTCACCCCTCCACTTT